This T cell receptor beta chain was obtained from a study of T cell responses to AZD1222 COVID-19 vaccine. General study points: Unmutated variant regions are reportedly targeted by nearly half of spike-specific TCRs.

Method: immunoSEQ multiplex PCR; TCRdb's copy keeps in-frame clones and lacks some. The data hold roughly 80,000 clones, with 90% observed a single time. On this clone: Antigen specificity is unknown.

Germline-derived CDR1 and CDR2 are SGHKS and YYEKEE (reference sequence). This CDR3 region has 17 residues. J was trimmed by 0 bases and V by 4 bases; bases with no gene match: 4. The sequence was collected from an adult in good health. The chain uses TRBV5-5 and TRBJ2-1; 13 bases are shared with TRBD2. Sample: peripheral blood, taken on day 0 of AZD1222 vaccination. The chain's CDR3 is CASSGTSGTSSYNEQFF. CDR3 coding DNA: TGTGCCAGCAGCGGGACTAGCGGGACGAGCTCCTACAATGAGCAGTTCTTC.